The sequence of this T cell receptor beta chain was determined in a study of radiotherapy plus CTLA-4 blockade in lung cancer. Study as a whole: Roughly a sixth of enrolled patients responded objectively, and 31% had disease control. Study observations and caveats: The best prediction of response reportedly came from early blood T cell clone dynamics, with interferon-beta. After radiotherapy and ipilimumab, tumor-derived clones expanded in peripheral blood.

Germline V gene sequence: CDR1 SGHTS, CDR2 YDEGEE. The CDR3 runs to 15 residues. The germline V and J ends were trimmed by 0 bases and 3 bases, with 11 bases remaining between them. TCRdb's table, derived via immunoSEQ multiplex PCR, lists solely in-frame clones and lacks some. The sample holds about 49,000 clones; approximately 85% are singletons and the top ten take about a quarter. Worth noting for this clone: The antigen remains undetermined.

Receiving focal radiation plus CTLA-4 blockade with ipilimumab were patients who had chemo-refractory metastatic non-small-cell lung cancer. Sequenced here: peripheral blood, sampled from a patient treated with radiotherapy plus ipilimumab. The V and J genes are TRBV5-8 and TRBJ2-3; maybe TRBD2 (6 bases). The sequence derives from a human donor with non-small cell lung cancer whose response to radiotherapy plus ipilimumab could not be evaluated. CDR3 nucleotides: TGTGCCAGCAGCTTGGGCGCGGGAAAGACAGATACGCAGTATTTT. Residues: CASSLGAGKTDTQYF.